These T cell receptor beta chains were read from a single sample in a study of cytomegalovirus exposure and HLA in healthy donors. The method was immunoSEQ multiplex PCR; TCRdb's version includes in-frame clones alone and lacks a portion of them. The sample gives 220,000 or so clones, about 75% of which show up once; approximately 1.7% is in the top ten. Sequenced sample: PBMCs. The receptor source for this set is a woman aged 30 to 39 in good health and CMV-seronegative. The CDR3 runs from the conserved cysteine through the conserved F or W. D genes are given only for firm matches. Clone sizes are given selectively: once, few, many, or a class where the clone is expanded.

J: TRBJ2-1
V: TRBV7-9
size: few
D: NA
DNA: TGTGCCAGCAGCTTAGCGGGGCCTTACAATGAGCAGTTCTTC
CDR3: CASSLAGPYNEQFF

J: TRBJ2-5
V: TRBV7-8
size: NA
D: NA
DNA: TGTGCCAGCAGCCTCAAGGGTGGGGGGGCCCTGGGGACCCAGTACTTC
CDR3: CASSLKGGGALGTQYF

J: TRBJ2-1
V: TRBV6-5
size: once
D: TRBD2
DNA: TGTGCCAGCAGTTCCTTAGCGGGAGCCCCATACAATGAGCAGTTCTTC
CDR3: CASSSLAGAPYNEQFF

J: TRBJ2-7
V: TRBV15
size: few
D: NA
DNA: TGTGCCACCAGCGAAGTGGGCAGGGGTAAATCCTACGAGCAGTACTTC
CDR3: CATSEVGRGKSYEQYF

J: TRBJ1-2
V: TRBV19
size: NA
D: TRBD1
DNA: TGTGCCAGTAGTATAGTGGGACAGCCGGGCTACACCTTC
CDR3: CASSIVGQPGYTF

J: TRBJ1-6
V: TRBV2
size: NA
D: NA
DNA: TGTGCCAGCAGGGACCGCCTCGGGGGTAATTCACCCCTCCACTTT
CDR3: CASRDRLGGNSPLHF

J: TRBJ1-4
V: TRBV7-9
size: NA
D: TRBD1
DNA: TGTGCCAGCAGCGAAACAGGGGGCCGAGAAAAACTGTTTTTT
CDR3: CASSETGGREKLFF

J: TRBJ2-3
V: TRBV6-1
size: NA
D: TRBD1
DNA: TGTGCCAGCAGTGAAGTACCGGGACAGGGTTTCGATACGCAGTATTTT
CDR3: CASSEVPGQGFDTQYF

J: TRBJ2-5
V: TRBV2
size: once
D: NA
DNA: TGTGCCAGCAGTGCGATGTGGGCGGGGGCTGAAGAGACCCAGTACTTC
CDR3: CASSAMWAGAEETQYF

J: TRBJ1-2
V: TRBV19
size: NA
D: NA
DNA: TGTGCCAGTAGTACAAGCGACAGCTATGGCTACACCTTC
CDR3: CASSTSDSYGYTF

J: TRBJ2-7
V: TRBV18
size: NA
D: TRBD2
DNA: TGTGCCAGCTCACCCAGCGGGGGGGGAATTTACGAGCAGTACTTC
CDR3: CASSPSGGGIYEQYF

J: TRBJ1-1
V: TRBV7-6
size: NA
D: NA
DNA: TGTGCCAGCAGGGACACCATGAACACTGAAGCTTTCTTT
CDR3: CASRDTMNTEAFF

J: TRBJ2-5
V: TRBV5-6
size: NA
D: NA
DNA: TGTGCCAGCAGCAGCCGGGACTACCAAGAGACCCAGTACTTC
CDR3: CASSSRDYQETQYF

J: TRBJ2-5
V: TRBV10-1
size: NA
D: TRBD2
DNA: TGCGCCAGCATCACTAGCGGGACTACGCCCCAAGAGACCCAGTACTTC
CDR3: CASITSGTTPQETQYF

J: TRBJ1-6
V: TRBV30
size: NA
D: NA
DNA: TGTGCCTGGAGTCTAACAGCCTTTGGCCTCCACTTT
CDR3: CAWSLTAFGLHF

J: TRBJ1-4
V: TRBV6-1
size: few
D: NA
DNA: TGTGCCAGCAGTGAGCGGGGGAAGGGTGAAAAACTGTTTTTT
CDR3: CASSERGKGEKLFF

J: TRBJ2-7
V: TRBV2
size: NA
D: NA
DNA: TGTGCCAGCAGTGAACGCGAGGGAGGTTACTACGAGCAGTACTTC
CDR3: CASSEREGGYYEQYF

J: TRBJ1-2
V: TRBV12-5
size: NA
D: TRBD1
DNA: TGTGCTAGTGGTTTTCCCTTACAGGGGTATGGCTACACCTTC
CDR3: CASGFPLQGYGYTF

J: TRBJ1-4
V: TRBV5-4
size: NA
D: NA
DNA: TGTGCCAGCAGCTTGGCCGGGGAAGCAAATGAAAAACTGTTTTTT
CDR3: CASSLAGEANEKLFF

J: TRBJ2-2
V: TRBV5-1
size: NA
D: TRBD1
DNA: TGCGCCAGCAGCTTGGGCCTGGGACAGTTAACCACCGGGGAGCTGTTTTTT
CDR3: CASSLGLGQLTTGELFF

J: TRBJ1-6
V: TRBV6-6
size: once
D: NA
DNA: TGTGCCAGCAGTTACGGCCAGAATAATTCACCCCCCCACTTT
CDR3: CASSYGQNNSPPHF

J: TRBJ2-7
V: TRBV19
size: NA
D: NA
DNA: TGTGCCAGTAGTGGAGGGGCAGGGGGGAAATACGAGCAGTACTTC
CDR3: CASSGGAGGKYEQYF

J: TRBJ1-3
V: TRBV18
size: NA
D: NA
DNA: TGTGCCAGCTCACCACTAACGGGTGGGTCAGGAAACACCATATATTTT
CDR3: CASSPLTGGSGNTIYF

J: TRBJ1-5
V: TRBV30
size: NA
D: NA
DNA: TGTGCCTGGGGAGGCAGCAGCAATCAGCCCCAGCATTTT
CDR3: CAWGGSSNQPQHF

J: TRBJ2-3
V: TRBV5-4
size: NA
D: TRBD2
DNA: TGTGCCAGCAGCCAAGACACTAGCGGGAGCGCTCCAGATACGCAGTATTTT
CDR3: CASSQDTSGSAPDTQYF

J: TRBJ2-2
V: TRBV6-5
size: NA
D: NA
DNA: TGTGCCAGCAGGGAGGGGGGGGACACCGGGGAGCTGTTTTTT
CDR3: CASREGGDTGELFF

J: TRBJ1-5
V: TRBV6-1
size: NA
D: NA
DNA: TGTGCCAGCTCCTACTCGGGGAGGGGACAGCCCCAGCATTTT
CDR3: CASSYSGRGQPQHF

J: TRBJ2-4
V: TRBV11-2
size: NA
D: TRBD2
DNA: TGTGCCAGCAGCTACACTGGACTAGCGGGATTTAAAAACATTCAGTACTTC
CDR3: CASSYTGLAGFKNIQYF

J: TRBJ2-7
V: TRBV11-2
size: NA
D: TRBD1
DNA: TGTGCCAGCCAGGGGACTCGACAGGGGAAGTACGAGCAGTACTTC
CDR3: CASQGTRQGKYEQYF

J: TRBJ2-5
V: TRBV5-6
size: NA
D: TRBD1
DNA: TGTGCCAGCAGCCGATCCGGGGACAGTATACAAGAGACCCAGTACTTC
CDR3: CASSRSGDSIQETQYF

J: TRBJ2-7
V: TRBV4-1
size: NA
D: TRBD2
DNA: TGCGCCAGCAGCCACATAGCGGGAGGGGAGTACGAGCAGTACTTC
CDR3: CASSHIAGGEYEQYF

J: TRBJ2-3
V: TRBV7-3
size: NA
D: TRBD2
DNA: TGTGCCAGCAGCTTAACTAGCGGGGAGTCAGATACGCAGTATTTT
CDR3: CASSLTSGESDTQYF

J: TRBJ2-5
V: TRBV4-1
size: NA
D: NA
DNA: TGCGCCAGCAGCCAAGAAGATCCGGGGTTAGGGGAGACCCAGTACTTC
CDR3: CASSQEDPGLGETQYF

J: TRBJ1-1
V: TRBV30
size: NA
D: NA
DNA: TGTGCCTGGAGTGTCTGGGAAGCGGGCACTGAAGCTTTCTTT
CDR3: CAWSVWEAGTEAFF

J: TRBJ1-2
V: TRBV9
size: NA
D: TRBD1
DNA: TGTGCCAGCAGCTTCCCCCAGGACAGGGTTAACTATGGCTACACCTTC
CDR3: CASSFPQDRVNYGYTF

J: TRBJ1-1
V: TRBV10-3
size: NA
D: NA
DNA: TGTGCCATCAAGGGGGTAGACACTGAAGCTTTCTTT
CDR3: CAIKGVDTEAFF

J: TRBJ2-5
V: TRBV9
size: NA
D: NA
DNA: TGTGCCAGCAGCTCAATAGCGGAGGGACAAGAGACCCAGTACTTC
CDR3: CASSSIAEGQETQYF

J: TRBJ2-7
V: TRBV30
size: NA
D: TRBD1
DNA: TGTGCCTGGAGTCTAGGACAGGGGACGTACGAGCAGTACTTC
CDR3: CAWSLGQGTYEQYF

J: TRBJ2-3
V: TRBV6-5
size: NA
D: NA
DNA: TGTGCCAGCAGTTATAGTGGGCGGGGGCACATAAATACGCAGTATTTT
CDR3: CASSYSGRGHINTQYF

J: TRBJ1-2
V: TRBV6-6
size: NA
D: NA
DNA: TGTGCCAGCGCGGGGAACTATGGCTACACCTTC
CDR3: CASAGNYGYTF

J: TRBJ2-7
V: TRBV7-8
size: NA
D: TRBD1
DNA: TGTGCCAGCAGCTCGACAGGGGGCGAGCAGTACTTC
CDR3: CASSSTGGEQYF

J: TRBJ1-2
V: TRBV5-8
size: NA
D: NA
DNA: TGTGCCAGCAGCCGGGATTTAGCTAACTATGGCTACACCTTC
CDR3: CASSRDLANYGYTF

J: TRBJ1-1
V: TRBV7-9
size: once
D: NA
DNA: TGTTCCAGCAGCTTCGCACAGGGAGTACGTACTGAAGCTTTCTTT
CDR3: CSSSFAQGVRTEAFF

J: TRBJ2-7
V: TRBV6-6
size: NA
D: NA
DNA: TGTGCCAGCAGCTCCTCTGGCGGCTTCTACGAGCAGTACTTC
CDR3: CASSSSGGFYEQYF